Following are 9 T cell receptor beta chains from one sample sequenced in a study of T cell responses to AZD1222 COVID-19 vaccine. The data were produced by immunoSEQ multiplex PCR, yet TCRdb's version contains in-frame clones alone and is incomplete. The sample holds about 130,000 clones, 90% seen once. Sequencing used peripheral blood, obtained on day 0 of AZD1222 vaccination. The origin of the receptors is an adult in good health.

The genes are TRBV28 and TRBJ1-5; D call uncertain. Germline-derived CDR1 and CDR2 are MDHEN and SYDVKM. Deletions cut 2 bases from V and 6 bases from J, with 5 bases between. The CDR3 runs 12 residues. The CDR3 coding sequence is TGTGCCAGCAGTTTAGGAAGTCAGCCCCAGCATTTT. Amino acid sequence: CASSLGSQPQHF. The full variable domain, with the rest looked up from reference TRBV28 and TRBJ1-5, is DVKVTQSSRYLVKRTGEKVFLECVQDMDHENMFWYRQDPGLGLRLIYFSYDVKMKEKGDIPEGYSVSREKKERFSLILESASTNQTSMYLCASSLGSQPQHFGDGTRLSIL.

This rearrangement joins TRBV6-5 to TRBJ1-2; D ambiguous. Trimming cost V 1 base and J 2 bases, with 8 bases left between them. This CDR3 has 14 amino acids. Germline V gene sequence: CDR1 MNHEY, CDR2 SVGAGI. CDR3 nucleotides: TGTGCCAGCAGTTACTTGTACAGCAACTATGGCTACACCTTC. Its translation is CASSYLYSNYGYTF.

The chain is built from TRBV4-1 and TRBJ2-1, with D maybe TRBD1 (6 bases). The CDR3 length is 17 residues. The V gene's germline CDR1 is MGHRA and CDR2 YSYEKL. V was clipped by 3 bases and J by 1 base, with 16 bases between them. The DNA of the CDR3 is TGCGCCAGCAGCCAGGCCCGTGGGGGACATTCCTACAATGAGCAGTTCTTC. It is translated as CASSQARGGHSYNEQFF.

The chain employs TRBV2 and TRBJ2-7; 8 bases agree with TRBD1. Per germline, CDR1 SNHLY and CDR2 FYNNEI. The CDR3 has 14 residues. The ends lost 6 bases at V and 0 bases at J; junction bases unmatched: 4. CDR3 protein: CASRRQGSSYEQYF. CDR3 nucleotide sequence: TGTGCCAGCAGGAGACAGGGGAGCTCCTACGAGCAGTACTTC.

The chain is built from TRBV18 and TRBJ2-7; 8 positions agree with TRBD1. Trimming cost V 3 bases and J 2 bases; bases outside gene matches: 3. The CDR3 spans 14 residues. CDR1 and CDR2 (germline): KGHSH, LQKENI. The DNA of the CDR3 is TGTGCCAGCTCACCGGGACAGGATGCCTACGAGCAGTACTTC. Encoded protein: CASSPGQDAYEQYF.

The genes are TRBV6-5 and TRBJ2-2, with D possibly being TRBD1 or TRBD2 (5 bases each). The CDR3 runs 15 residues. Looked up from germline, CDR1 is MNHEY and CDR2 is SVGAGI. V shed 8 bases and J shed 0 bases, with 13 bases lying between them. CDR3 bases: TGTGCCAGCTACAATGGGGGACCGAACACCGGGGAGCTGTTTTTT. Protein product: CASYNGGPNTGELFF.

V and J are TRBV2 and TRBJ2-1, with D possibly matching TRBD2 (5 bases). The germline V and J ends were trimmed by 3 bases and 8 bases, with 11 bases remaining between them. This CDR3 is built from 13 residues. Germline CDR1 is SNHLY and CDR2 is FYNNEI. CDR3 region: CASSDTRGHEQFF. The CDR3 bases are TGTGCCAGCAGTGATACGAGAGGGCATGAGCAGTTCTTC.

The chain links TRBV6-2 or TRBV6-3 to TRBJ2-1; either TRBD1 or TRBD2 may supply D (5 bases each). The CDR3 covers 16 residues. The V and J ends lost 6 bases and 6 bases respectively, with 21 bases between them. From germline, CDR1 is MNHEY and CDR2 SVGEGT. The CDR3 region is CASSQRGVRGPNEQFF. The CDR3, as DNA: TGTGCCAGCAGCCAGAGAGGGGTCCGGGGTCCCAATGAGCAGTTCTTC.

The CDR3 region has the DNA TGTGCCAGCTCCGGGGGGGGCACTAGCGGCCCCTACGAGCAGTACTTC. It codes for CASSGGGTSGPYEQYF. The V and J genes are TRBV9 and TRBJ2-7; 8 nucleotides agree with TRBD2. This CDR3 spans 16 amino acids. Germline CDR1 and CDR2: SGDLS and YYNGEE. With V trimmed by 7 bases and J by 2 bases, 14 bases remained unmatched.